Below, 22 T cell receptor beta chains from the same sample are listed, as sequenced in a study of vaccination effects on CD4 cells after COVID-19. Their target antigens are unknown. Scientists isolated CD4+ T cells after an approximately 10-day culture period ended. Every participant took two doses of the BNT162b2 or mRNA-1273 vaccine. Sequenced by immunoSEQ multiplex PCR; TCRdb stores in-frame clones only, minus some. The sample lists some 66,000 clones, 65% to 80% seen once, with more than 2% in the top ten. The sample here was CD4+ T cells from PBMCs cultured without peptide, taken after COVID-19 vaccination. All receptors derive from a human donor who received a COVID-19 vaccine.

Only a few counts were recorded for this clone. V and J are TRBV5-4 and TRBJ1-2; no definite D call. With 0 bases removed from V and 6 bases from J, the gap between germline ends came to 9 bases. The germline V gene encodes CDR1 SGHNT and CDR2 YYREEE (reference sequence). The CDR3 length is 13 residues. The CDR3 nucleotides are TGTGCCAGCAGCTTGGCTCCAGGCGATGGCTACACCTTC. The encoded protein is CASSLAPGDGYTF.

This chain connects TRBV7-3 to TRBJ1-2; D ambiguous. The CDR3 runs 12 residues. Trimming took off 3 bases at V and 8 bases at J, with 10 bases between the two ends. Germline V gives CDR1 SGHTA, CDR2 FQGTGA. The CDR3 DNA sequence: TGTGCCAGCAGCTTTAACTGGCGCGGCTACACCTTC. It codes for CASSFNWRGYTF.

This clone was found once. The chain combines TRBV19 with TRBJ2-3; 9 nucleotides align to TRBD1. CDR3 length equals 14 residues. CDR1 and CDR2 (germline): LNHDA, SQIVND (reference sequence). With 10 bases clipped from V and 1 base from J, the junction kept 6 bases outside the gene matches. The CDR3 nucleotides are TGTGCCACCACGGACAGGGGCGGCACAGATACGCAGTATTTT. This translates into CATTDRGGTDTQYF.

The V gene is TRBV5-5, the J gene TRBJ1-4; 8 bases fit TRBD1. Germline lookup yields CDR1 SGHKS and CDR2 YYEKEE (reference sequence). The V and J ends lost 4 bases and 7 bases, in that order; junction bases with no gene match: 9. This CDR3 has 15 amino acids. CDR3 sequence reads: CASSANRGGGEKLFF. Here the CDR3 DNA reads TGTGCCAGCAGCGCGAACAGGGGGGGAGGTGAAAAACTGTTTTTT.

Concerning this clone itself: Other DNA sequences in the same sample also yield this CDR3. The V call is TRBV5-1, the J call TRBJ2-2; unclear D gene. V gave up 0 bases and J gave up 1 base, with 4 bases separating them. CDR1 is SGHRS and CDR2 is YFSETQ in the germline V gene. The CDR3 runs 14 residues. This CDR3 is CASSLAGNTGELFF. The CDR3 DNA follows: TGCGCCAGCAGCTTGGCAGGGAACACCGGGGAGCTGTTTTTT.

A single count supports this clone. The rearrangement uses TRBV7-3 and TRBJ2-5; possible D gene TRBD1, 6 bases. Per germline, CDR1 SGHTA and CDR2 FQGTGA. V was shortened by 6 bases and J by 2 bases, with 10 bases between the two germline ends. CDR3 length equals 13 residues. CDR3 protein: CASSTGPQETQYF. The CDR3 coding sequence is TGTGCCAGCAGTACAGGGCCTCAAGAGACCCAGTACTTC.

The gene calls are TRBV28 and TRBJ1-4, with 10 bases lining up with TRBD1. Germline assignment: CDR1 MDHEN and CDR2 SYDVKM. The trim removed 4 bases at V and 5 bases at J, leaving 7 bases unmatched. The CDR3 loop spans 16 amino acids. The CDR3 protein is CASSSPPGQGNEKLFF. For the CDR3, the DNA is TGTGCCAGCAGTTCCCCTCCGGGACAGGGGAATGAAAAACTGTTTTTT.

The gene calls are TRBV18 and TRBJ1-1; D is unclear. The V and J ends lost 2 bases and 6 bases respectively, with 10 bases between them. The germline CDR1 and CDR2 sequences are KGHSH and LQKENI. The CDR3 has 13 residues. CDR3 sequence reads: CASSPGVVAEAFF. DNA of the CDR3: TGTGCCAGCTCACCAGGCGTGGTCGCTGAAGCTTTCTTT.

This clone was detected only once. The gene calls are TRBV6-5 and TRBJ1-6; D possibly corresponds to TRBD1 (6 bases). Per germline, CDR1 MNHEY and CDR2 SVGAGI. This CDR3 region has 16 residues. Between the trimmed V and J ends, which lost 0 bases and 6 bases, there was a span of 12 bases. CDR3 sequence: CASSYSTGSRNSPLHF. The CDR3 bases are TGTGCCAGCAGTTACTCTACAGGGTCACGTAATTCACCCCTCCACTTT.

The chain uses TRBV3-1 (or the pseudogene TRBV3-2) and TRBJ2-1; a weak D match, TRBD1 (6 bases). Germline V lookup: CDR1 LGHDT, CDR2 YNNKEL (reference sequence). CDR3 length: 17 amino acids. V gave up 1 base and J gave up 8 bases, with 21 bases separating them. In DNA form, the CDR3 reads TGTGCCAGCAGCCAAGTCCCGATGTGGGGGCCTTCTTATGAGCAGTTCTTC. Residues: CASSQVPMWGPSYEQFF.

This clone showed up just once. V gene TRBV6-5 combines with J gene TRBJ1-2; D is uncertain. The germline CDR1 and CDR2 sequences are MNHEY and SVGAGI. Trimming left V 6 bases short and J 5 bases short, with 16 bases between. The length of the CDR3 is 14 residues. Written as DNA, the CDR3 is TGTGCCAGCAGGTACCGTCAGGATCGTTATGGCTACACCTTC. Translating it yields CASRYRQDRYGYTF.

The chain recombines TRBV4-1 with TRBJ2-1; TRBD2 matches 13 bases. Trimming at V came to 4 bases and at J to 5 bases, leaving 8 bases not matched to a gene. The CDR3 totals 17 residues. The germline gives CDR1 MGHRA, CDR2 YSYEKL. The CDR3 reads CASSRTLAGGPNNEQFF. Here the CDR3 DNA reads TGCGCCAGCAGCCGAACACTAGCGGGGGGGCCGAACAATGAGCAGTTCTTC.

The chain combines TRBV5-1 with TRBJ1-5; D may be TRBD1 (6 bases). Germline V gives CDR1 SGHRS, CDR2 YFSETQ. The CDR3 runs 15 residues. V lost 0 bases to trimming and J lost 7 bases, with 14 bases between them. The CDR3 DNA reads TGCGCCAGCAGCTTGGAAGGAGGGGGTAAACAGCCCCAGCATTTT. Translated: CASSLEGGGKQPQHF.

The rearrangement joins TRBV3-1 (or the pseudogene TRBV3-2) to TRBJ1-6; 7 positions match TRBD1. Germline V gene sequence: CDR1 LGHDT, CDR2 YNNKEL (reference sequence). J gave up 7 bases and V 3 bases, and 6 bases lay outside the gene matches. The CDR3 has 15 amino acids. The CDR3 DNA reads TGTGCCAGCAGCCAGGTCGGGACAGCGAATTCACCCCTCCACTTT. Translating gives CASSQVGTANSPLHF.

The CDR3 loop reads CASSLVQGITGELFF. CDR3 in DNA: TGTGCCAGCAGCTTAGTACAGGGGATCACCGGGGAGCTGTTTTTT. The chain links TRBV7-9 to TRBJ2-2; TRBD1 aligns across 7 bases. This CDR3 is 15 amino acids long. From germline, CDR1 is SEHNR and CDR2 FQNEAQ (reference sequence). J was trimmed by 4 bases and V by 1 base; bases with no gene match: 3.

This clone was observed a single time. The DNA of the CDR3 is TGTGCCAGTAGTCCTAGACAGGGGAAAAGCACAGATACGCAGTATTTT. This gives the protein CASSPRQGKSTDTQYF. V and J are TRBV19 and TRBJ2-3, with 8 bases that match TRBD1. After removal of 5 bases from V and 0 bases from J, the junction contained 7 bases not matched to a gene. This CDR3 is built from 16 residues. The germline gives CDR1 LNHDA, CDR2 SQIVND (reference sequence).

The rearrangement uses TRBV6-5 and TRBJ1-1, with 7 bases lining up with TRBD1. Germline assignment: CDR1 MNHEY and CDR2 SVGAGI. Trimming at V came to 8 bases and at J to 4 bases, leaving 7 bases not matched to a gene. This CDR3 has 13 amino acids. The CDR3 here is CASSQGIPTEAFF. The CDR3 nucleotides read TGTGCCAGCTCACAGGGGATCCCCACTGAAGCTTTCTTT.

The V call is TRBV2, the J call TRBJ1-6; 9 nucleotides line up with TRBD1. Germline V gene lookup returns CDR1 SNHLY and CDR2 FYNNEI. CDR3 size: 16 residues. V dropped 5 bases and J dropped 14; count of bases not matched to a gene: 16. The CDR3 nucleotides are TGTGCCAGCAGTCCCCCCGGGACAGGGATGTATCGGGCCCTCCACTTT. As protein: CASSPPGTGMYRALHF.

The J gene is TRBJ2-2, the V gene TRBV15; D is possibly TRBD1 (5 bases). Trimming shortened V by 2 bases and J by 10 bases, and 11 bases separated the two germline ends. This CDR3 is built from 13 residues. The germline gives CDR1 LNHNV, CDR2 YYDKDF (reference sequence). The CDR3 DNA sequence: TGTGCCACCAGCAGATACGTACAGGAGGAGCTGTTTTTT. This codes for CATSRYVQEELFF.

This chain joins TRBV21-1 and TRBJ1-1. TRBV21-1 is listed as a pseudogene. This CDR3 is built from 13 residues. CDR3 coding DNA: TGTGCCAGCAGCTGGGGGATGAACACTGAAGCTTTCTTT. It translates to CASSWGMNTEAFF.

The V gene is TRBV19, the J gene TRBJ1-3; TRBD1 is a possible D gene (6 bases). The V and J ends lost 6 bases and 0 bases respectively, with 12 bases between them. Germline V gives CDR1 LNHDA, CDR2 SQIVND (reference sequence). This CDR3 spans 15 amino acids. The CDR3 region is CASRQDRSSGNTIYF. CDR3 in DNA: TGTGCCAGTAGACAGGACAGAAGCTCTGGAAACACCATATATTTT.

The chain employs TRBV6-5 and TRBJ2-7; 7 bases map to TRBD1. The J segment lost 9 bases and the V segment lost 6 bases, leaving 8 bases of the junction unmatched. The CDR3 is 12 amino acids. Germline CDR1 MNHEY, CDR2 SVGAGI. CDR3 DNA sequence: TGTGCCAGCAGCGCCGACAGGGTGGGGCAGTACGTC. This codes for CASSADRVGQYV.